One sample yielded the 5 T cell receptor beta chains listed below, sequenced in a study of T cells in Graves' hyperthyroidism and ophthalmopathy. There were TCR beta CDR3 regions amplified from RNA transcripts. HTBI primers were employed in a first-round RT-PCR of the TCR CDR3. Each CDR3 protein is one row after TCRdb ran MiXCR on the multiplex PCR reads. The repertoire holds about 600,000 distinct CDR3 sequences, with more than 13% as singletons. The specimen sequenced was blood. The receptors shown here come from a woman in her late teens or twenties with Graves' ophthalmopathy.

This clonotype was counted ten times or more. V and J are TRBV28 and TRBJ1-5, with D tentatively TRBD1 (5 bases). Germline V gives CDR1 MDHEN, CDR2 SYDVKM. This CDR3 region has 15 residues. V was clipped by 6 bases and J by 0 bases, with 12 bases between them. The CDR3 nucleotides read TGTGCCAGCAGGCTTGTGGGACGTAGCAATCAGCCCCAGCATTTT. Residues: CASRLVGRSNQPQHF.

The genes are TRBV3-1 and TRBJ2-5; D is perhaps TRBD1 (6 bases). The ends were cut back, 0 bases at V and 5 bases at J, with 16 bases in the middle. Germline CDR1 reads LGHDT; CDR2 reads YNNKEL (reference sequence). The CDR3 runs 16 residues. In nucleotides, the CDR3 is TGTGCCAGCAGCCAAGATTGGGGACAATCCTGGGAGACCCAGTACTTC. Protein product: CASSQDWGQSWETQYF.

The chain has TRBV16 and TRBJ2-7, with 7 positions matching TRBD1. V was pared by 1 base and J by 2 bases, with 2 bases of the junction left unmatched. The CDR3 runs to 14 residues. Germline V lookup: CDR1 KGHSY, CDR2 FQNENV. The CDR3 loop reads CASSQWDSTYEQYF. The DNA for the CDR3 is TGTGCCAGCAGCCAATGGGACAGTACCTACGAGCAGTACTTC.

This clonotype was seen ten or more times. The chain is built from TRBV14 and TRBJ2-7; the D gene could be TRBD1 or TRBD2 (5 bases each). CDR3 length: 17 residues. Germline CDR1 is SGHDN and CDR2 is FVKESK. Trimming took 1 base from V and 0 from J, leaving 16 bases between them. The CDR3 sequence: CASSQVGSRGLSYEQYF. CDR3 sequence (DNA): TGTGCCAGCAGCCAAGTGGGCAGTCGGGGCCTCTCCTACGAGCAGTACTTC.

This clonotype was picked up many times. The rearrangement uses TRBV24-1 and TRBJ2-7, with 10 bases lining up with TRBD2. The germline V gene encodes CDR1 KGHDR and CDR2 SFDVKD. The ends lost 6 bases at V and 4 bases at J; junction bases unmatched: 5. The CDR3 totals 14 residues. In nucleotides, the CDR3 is TGTGCCACCAGTACGTCTAGCGGGGGATACGAGCAGTACTTC. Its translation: CATSTSSGGYEQYF.